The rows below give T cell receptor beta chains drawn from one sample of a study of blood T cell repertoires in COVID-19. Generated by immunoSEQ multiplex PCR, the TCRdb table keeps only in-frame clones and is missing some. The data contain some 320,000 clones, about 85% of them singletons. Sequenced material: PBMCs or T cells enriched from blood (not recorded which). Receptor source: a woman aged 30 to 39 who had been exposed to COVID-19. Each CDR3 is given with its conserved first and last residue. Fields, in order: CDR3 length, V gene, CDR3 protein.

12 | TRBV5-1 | CASSRTGPPLHF
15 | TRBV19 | CASRRNAGVLEGYTF
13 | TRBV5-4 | CASVRKGDEKLFF
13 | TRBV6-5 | CASRFKTNEKLFF
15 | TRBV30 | CAWSVLAGVGNEQFF
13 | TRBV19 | CASSDGPGTEAFF
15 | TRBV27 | CASSQTSGASETQYF
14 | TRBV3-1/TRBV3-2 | CASSPGQLSDEQFF
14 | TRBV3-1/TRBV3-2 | CASSQEPDSYEQYF
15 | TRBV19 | CASQTDRDSYNEQFF
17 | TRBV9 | CASSVRGQGSLQETQYF
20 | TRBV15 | CATSSTSGGAVPASTDTQYF
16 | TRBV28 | CASKTSSGGPYNEQFF
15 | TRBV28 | CASSRGPGGNSPLHF
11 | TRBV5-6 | CASTQGSEQFF
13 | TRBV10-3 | CAIRSIQNTEAFF
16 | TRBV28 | CASSLPPGQGARGYTF
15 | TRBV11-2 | CASSRGLAIVETQYF
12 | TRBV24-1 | CATSDIKSIGDF
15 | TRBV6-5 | CASSSSGGWGETQYF
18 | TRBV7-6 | CASSLADDEQGGLYGYTF
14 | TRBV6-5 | CASRVAENTGELFF
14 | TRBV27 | CASSPGLLYTEAFF
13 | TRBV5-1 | CASSDGQGNTIYF
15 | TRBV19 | CASSIVNGGIQTQYF
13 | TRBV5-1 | CASSSIDSYGYTF
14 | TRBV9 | CASSGYDRFETQYF
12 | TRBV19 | CASSIPRNEQFF
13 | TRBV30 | CAWAESSGGSQYF
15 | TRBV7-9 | CASSKTGAGANVLTF
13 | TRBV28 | CASSSGTNYGYTF
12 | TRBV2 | CASSVSVYEQYF
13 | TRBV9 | CASSPTTGYEQYF
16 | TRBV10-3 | CAISESRGSMNTEAFF
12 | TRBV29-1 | CSAGGAGGGYTF
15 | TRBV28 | CASSFGPTGGYGYTF
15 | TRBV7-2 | CASSFLVGGNTEAFF
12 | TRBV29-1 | CSVGPQGNEQYF
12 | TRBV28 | CASSLAVEKLFF
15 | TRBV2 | CASSLRTAGSYEQYF
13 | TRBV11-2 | CASSSGLLYEQYF
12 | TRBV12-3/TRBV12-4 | CASSFSHNTQYF
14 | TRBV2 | CASRPGTSGYEQYF
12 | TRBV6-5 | CASSRGTNIQYF
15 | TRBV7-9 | CASSLDSHLGETQYF
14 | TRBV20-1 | CSASTGGGGNTIYF
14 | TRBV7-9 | CASSLGQGAEGYTF
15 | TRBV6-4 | CASSDVDGGSDGYTF
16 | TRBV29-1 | CSVEAAMSGTYNEQFF
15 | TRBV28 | CASSLSPQGNYGYTF
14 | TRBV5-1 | CASSRGQELREQYF
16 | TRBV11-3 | CASSGIAGSSYNEQFF
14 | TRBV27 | CASSRDRDNSPLHF
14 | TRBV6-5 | CASKRADRNQPQHF
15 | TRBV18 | CASSPKTGGTDTQYF
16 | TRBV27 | CASSLRGPRVSDTQYF